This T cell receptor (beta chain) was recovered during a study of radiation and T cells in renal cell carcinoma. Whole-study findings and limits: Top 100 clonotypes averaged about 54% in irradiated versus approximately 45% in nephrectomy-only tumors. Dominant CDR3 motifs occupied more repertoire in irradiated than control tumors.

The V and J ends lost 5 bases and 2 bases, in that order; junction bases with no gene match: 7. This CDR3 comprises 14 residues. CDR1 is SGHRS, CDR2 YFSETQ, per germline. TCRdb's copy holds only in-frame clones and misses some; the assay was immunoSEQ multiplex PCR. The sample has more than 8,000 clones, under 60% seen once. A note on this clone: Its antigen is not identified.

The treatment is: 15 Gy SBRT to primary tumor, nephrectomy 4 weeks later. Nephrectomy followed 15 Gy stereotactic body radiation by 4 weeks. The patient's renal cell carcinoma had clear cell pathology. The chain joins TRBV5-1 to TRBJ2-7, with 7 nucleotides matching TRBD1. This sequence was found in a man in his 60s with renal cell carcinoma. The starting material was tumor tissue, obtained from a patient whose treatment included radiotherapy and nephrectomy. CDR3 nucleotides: TGCGCCAGCAGACCTCTTACAGGGGCCTACGAGCAGTACTTC. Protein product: CASRPLTGAYEQYF.